This T cell receptor beta chain is drawn from a study of beta chain features in type 1 diabetes (dated by TCRdb to 2016 to 2018). For the study in its entirety: Mean age, gender distribution, total cell number and subset yield were not different between patients and healthy donors. A total of approximately 100 million sorted cells were examined across all samples, and the number of cells per subset was strongly correlated with RNA yield. The study compared the TCRB repertoires of sorted circulating CD4+ T cell subsets in recently diagnosed type 1 diabetes patients with those in matched healthy donors. Naive and central memory subsets were obtained from all 30 or so donors, but regulatory and stem cell-like memory subsets were isolated from only 8 patients and roughly eight healthy donors. On the study overall, not on this receptor specifically: In all four CD4+ subsets, TCRB CDR3 length was moderately but significantly shorter in type 1 diabetes patients. PCR may preferentially amplify shorter templates, but because patient and control samples were amplified and corrected together, any resulting skew would affect both groups equally. Because the HLA sub-analyses included only small numbers of individuals, any influence of HLA type on TCRB rearrangement was left unresolved. Patients with type 1 diabetes made fewer insertions and deleted more nucleotides at VDJ recombination sites, implying thymic rearrangement abnormalities. Naive, central memory and regulatory TCRB repertoires appeared more similar among patients than among healthy donors. Sequencing cDNA rather than genomic DNA could over-represent highly expressing activated cells, although activation and CD3 levels did not differ between groups.

The entire amount of isolated RNA was reverse transcribed using the High Capacity cDNA Reverse Transcription Kit, so the sequenced TCRB transcripts were expressed ones. Naive, central memory and regulatory T cell samples underwent deep immunoSEQ sequencing, averaging around 4 million total reads per sample. Sorted cells were lysed in RLT buffer, and RNA was extracted using DNase-treated RNeasy Micro or Mini kits according to cell number. To prevent cross-contamination, each cell subset was processed individually, whereas patient and healthy donor samples were processed jointly. Using the immunoSEQ multiplex PCR, TCRB sequences were amplified from cDNA into 87-bp fragments spanning the CDR3 region. Sequencing of the amplicons was performed on the Illumina HiSeq platform. From the authors' description of their analysis: PCR bias was corrected computationally using synthetic template baselines, and reads within Hamming distance 2 were collapsed, with unmergeable singletons discarded. Reads were aligned to IMGT to assign V, D and J genes, CDR3 length, and insertions or deletions at six rearrangement sites. Within each subset, clonotype counts were normalized to sorted cell number, after which true diversity and Gini coefficients were computed with the tcR R package. The overlap coefficient, calculated on TCRB nucleotide sequences, was used to measure repertoire sharing. Out-of-frame TCRB sequences from naive cells were analyzed to stand in for the pre-selection repertoire. The table comes from immuneACCESS by way of TCRdb, which keeps in-frame sequences with V and J called. Part of the clones is missing from these tables; in studies checked, under half for an unresolved V gene and the rest for unknown reasons. The DNA was the basis for D and trimming; V, J and clone size are from that table. This sample lists more than 250,000 clones; about 20% were detected once. About 0.028% of the sample goes to the ten largest clones.

A single peripheral blood draw of around 120 mL on average was collected from each donor into heparinised tubes. A BD FACSAria II and a panel including CD45RO, CCR7, CD25, CD127, CD95 and CD27 were used to sort naive, central memory, regulatory and stem cell-like memory CD4+ T cells. Purity was above 98% for every sorted population. PBMCs were isolated right away by Lymphoprep density gradient centrifugation and were stained directly, without culture. So that batch effects would be minimized, each experiment stained and sorted samples in pairs, pairing one healthy donor with one patient. Comments on this clone: Its antigen is currently not known. It has no much larger one-base neighbor in the sample; base qualities were not kept.

Taken from cysteine to phenylalanine, the CDR3 has 18 residues. Only the CDR3 portion is preserved as DNA: 54 bases, with reading frame beginning at the first base. Based on the germline V gene, the CDR1 and CDR2 sequences are SNHLY and FYNNEI. Germline trimming amounts to 3 bases on V and 0 bases on J, with 11 as the count of junction bases outside the gene matches. This receptor was taken from a woman between 35 and 50 years old with type 1 diabetes. The specimen sequenced was naive CD4+ T cells from blood. In the paper's terms, the cell subset or site label means: true naive CD4+ T cells. Rearrangement joined TRBV2 to TRBJ2-7; TRBD1 agrees with 10 junctional bases. The bases are TGTGCCAGCAGTGAGCCCGGGACAGGGGTCCTAAACTCCTACGAGCAGTACTTC. Its translation is CASSEPGTGVLNSYEQYF.